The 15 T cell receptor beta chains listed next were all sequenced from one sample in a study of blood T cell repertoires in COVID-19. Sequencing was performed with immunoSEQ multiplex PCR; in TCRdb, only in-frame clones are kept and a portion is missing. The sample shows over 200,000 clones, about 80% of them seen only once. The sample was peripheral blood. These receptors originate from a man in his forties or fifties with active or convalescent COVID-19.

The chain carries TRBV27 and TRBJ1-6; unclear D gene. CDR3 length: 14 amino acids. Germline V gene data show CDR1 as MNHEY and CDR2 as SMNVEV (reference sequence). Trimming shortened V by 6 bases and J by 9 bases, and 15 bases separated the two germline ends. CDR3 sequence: CASSLGDSGSPLHF. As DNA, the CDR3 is TGTGCCAGCAGCTTGGGAGACTCGGGTTCACCCCTCCACTTT.

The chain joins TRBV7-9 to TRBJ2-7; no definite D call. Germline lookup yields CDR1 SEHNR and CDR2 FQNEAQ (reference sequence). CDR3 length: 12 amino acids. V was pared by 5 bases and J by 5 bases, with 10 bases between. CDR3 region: CASSPASDEQYF. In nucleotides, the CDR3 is TGTGCCAGCAGCCCAGCGAGTGACGAGCAGTACTTC.

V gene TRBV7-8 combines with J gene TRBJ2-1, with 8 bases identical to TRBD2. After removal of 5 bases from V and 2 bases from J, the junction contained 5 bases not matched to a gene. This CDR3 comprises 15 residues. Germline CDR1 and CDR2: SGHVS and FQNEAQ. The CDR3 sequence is CASSPRGLAYNEQFF. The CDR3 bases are TGTGCCAGCAGCCCACGGGGACTAGCCTACAATGAGCAGTTCTTC.

CDR3 region: CSVADRGDQPQHF. The DNA for the CDR3 is TGCAGCGTTGCTGACAGGGGGGATCAGCCCCAGCATTTT. V gene TRBV29-1 combines with J gene TRBJ1-5; the match to TRBD1 covers 9 bases. CDR1 is SQVTM, CDR2 ANQGSEA, per germline. The CDR3 contains 13 residues. The V gene end was trimmed by 4 bases and the J gene end by 5 bases; junction bases not matched to a gene: 3.

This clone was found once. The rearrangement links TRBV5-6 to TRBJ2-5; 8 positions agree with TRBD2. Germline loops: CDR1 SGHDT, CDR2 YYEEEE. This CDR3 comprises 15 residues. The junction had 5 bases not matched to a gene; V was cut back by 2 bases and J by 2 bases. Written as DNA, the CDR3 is TGTGCCAGCAGCTTCCCAGCGGGGGAACAAGAGACCCAGTACTTC. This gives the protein CASSFPAGEQETQYF.

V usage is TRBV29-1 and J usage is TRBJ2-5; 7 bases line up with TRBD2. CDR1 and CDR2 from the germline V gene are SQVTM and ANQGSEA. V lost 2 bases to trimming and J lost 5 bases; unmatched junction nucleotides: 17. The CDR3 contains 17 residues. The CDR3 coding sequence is TGCAGCGTTGAACCGGCGGGGGTTATTTTTCCGACGGAGACCCAGTACTTC. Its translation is CSVEPAGVIFPTETQYF.

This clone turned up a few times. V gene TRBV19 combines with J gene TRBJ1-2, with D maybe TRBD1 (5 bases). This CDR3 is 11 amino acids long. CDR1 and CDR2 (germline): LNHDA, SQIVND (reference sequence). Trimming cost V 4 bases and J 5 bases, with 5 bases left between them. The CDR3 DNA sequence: TGTGCCAGTAGTACAGGGTATGGCTACACCTTC. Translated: CASSTGYGYTF.

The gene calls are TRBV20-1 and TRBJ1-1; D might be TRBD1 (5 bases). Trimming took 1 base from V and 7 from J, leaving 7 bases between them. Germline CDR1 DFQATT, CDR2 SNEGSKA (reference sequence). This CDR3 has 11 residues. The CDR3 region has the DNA TGCAGTGCTAGAGGGCAGGGTGAAGCTTTCTTT. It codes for CSARGQGEAFF.

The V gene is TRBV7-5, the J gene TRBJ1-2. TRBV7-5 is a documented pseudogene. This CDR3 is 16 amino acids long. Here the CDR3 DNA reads TGTGTCAGAAGCTTAGAGGAAGAACGGGGAGGGGATGGCTACACCTTC. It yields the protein CVRSLEEERGGDGYTF.

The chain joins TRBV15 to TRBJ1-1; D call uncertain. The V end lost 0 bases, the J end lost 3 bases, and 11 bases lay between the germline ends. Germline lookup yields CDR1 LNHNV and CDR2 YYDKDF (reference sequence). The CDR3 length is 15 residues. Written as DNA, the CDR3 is TGTGCCACCAGCAGAGAAGGGAGGTCGGACACTGAAGCTTTCTTT. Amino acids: CATSREGRSDTEAFF.

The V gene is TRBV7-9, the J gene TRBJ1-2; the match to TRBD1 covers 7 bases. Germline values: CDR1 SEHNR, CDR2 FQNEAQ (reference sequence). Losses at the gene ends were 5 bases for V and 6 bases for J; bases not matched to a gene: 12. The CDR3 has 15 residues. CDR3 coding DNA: TGTGCCAGCAGCCCACCCGACAGGGTAGTAAATGGCTACACCTTC. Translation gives CASSPPDRVVNGYTF.

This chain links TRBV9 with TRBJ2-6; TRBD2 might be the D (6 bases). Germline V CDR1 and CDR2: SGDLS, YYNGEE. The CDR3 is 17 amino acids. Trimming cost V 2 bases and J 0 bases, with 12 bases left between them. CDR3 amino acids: CASSVTPGGSGANVLTF. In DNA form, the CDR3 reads TGTGCCAGCAGCGTTACCCCCGGGGGCTCTGGGGCCAACGTCCTGACTTTC.

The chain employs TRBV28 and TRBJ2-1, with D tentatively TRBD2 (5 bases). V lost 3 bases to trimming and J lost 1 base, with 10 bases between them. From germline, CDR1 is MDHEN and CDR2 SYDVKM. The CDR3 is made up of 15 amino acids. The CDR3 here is CASSFQSGSYNEQFF. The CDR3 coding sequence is TGTGCCAGCAGTTTTCAGAGCGGATCCTACAATGAGCAGTTCTTC.

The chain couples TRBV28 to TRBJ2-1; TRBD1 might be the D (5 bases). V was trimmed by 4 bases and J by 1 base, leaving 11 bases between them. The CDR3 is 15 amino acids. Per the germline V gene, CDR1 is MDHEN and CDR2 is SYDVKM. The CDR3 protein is CASSSPTDSYNEQFF. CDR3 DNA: TGTGCCAGCAGTTCCCCGACAGATTCCTACAATGAGCAGTTCTTC.

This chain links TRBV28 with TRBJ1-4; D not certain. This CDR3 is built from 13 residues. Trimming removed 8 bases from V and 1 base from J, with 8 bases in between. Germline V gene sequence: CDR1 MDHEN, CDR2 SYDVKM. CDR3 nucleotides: TGTGCCAGCGTCGGCGGAACTAATGAAAAACTGTTTTTT. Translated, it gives CASVGGTNEKLFF.